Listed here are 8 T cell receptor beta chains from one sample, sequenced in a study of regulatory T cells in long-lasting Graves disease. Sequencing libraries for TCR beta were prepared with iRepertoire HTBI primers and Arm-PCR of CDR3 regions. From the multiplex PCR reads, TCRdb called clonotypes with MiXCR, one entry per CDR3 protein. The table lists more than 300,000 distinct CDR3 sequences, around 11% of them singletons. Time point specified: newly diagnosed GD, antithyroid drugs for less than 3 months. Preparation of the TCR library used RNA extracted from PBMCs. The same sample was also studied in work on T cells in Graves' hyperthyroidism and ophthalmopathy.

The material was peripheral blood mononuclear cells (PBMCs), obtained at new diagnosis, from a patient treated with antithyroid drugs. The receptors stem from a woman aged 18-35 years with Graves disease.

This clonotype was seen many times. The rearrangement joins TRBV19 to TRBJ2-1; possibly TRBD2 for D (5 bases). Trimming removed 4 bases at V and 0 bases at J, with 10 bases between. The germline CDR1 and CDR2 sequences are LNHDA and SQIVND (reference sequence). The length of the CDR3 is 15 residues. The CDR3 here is CASSTVASSYNEQFF. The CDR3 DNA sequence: TGTGCCAGTAGTACAGTAGCGAGCTCCTACAATGAGCAGTTCTTC.

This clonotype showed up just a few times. For the CDR3, the DNA is TGCGCCAGCAGCTTGGCCAAGGCCCGGCGGACTGAAGCTTTCTTT. Protein sequence: CASSLAKARRTEAFF. The chain joins TRBV5-1 to TRBJ1-1; D unresolved. The CDR3 spans 15 residues. Looked up from germline, CDR1 is SGHRS and CDR2 is YFSETQ. Deletions cut 0 bases from V and 5 bases from J, with 14 bases between.

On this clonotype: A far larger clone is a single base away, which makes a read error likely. The CDR3 DNA reads as TGTGCCAGCAGTTATCCGACAGGTTGGGGGCCTTACGAGCAGTTCTTC. It yields the protein CASSYPTGWGPYEQFF. The rearrangement joins TRBV11-2 to TRBJ2-3; tentative D call: TRBD1 (6 bases). The last part of the DNA fits TRBJ2-1 better; the J call may be wrong. The CDR3 has 16 residues. Germline CDR1 is SGHAT and CDR2 is FQNNGV.

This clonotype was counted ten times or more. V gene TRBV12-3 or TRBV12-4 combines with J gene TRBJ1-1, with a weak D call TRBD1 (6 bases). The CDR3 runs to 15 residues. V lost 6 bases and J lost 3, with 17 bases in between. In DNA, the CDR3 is TGTGCCAGCAGAACCGGGGGGAGGGGGTACACTGAAGCTTTCTTT. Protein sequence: CASRTGGRGYTEAFF.

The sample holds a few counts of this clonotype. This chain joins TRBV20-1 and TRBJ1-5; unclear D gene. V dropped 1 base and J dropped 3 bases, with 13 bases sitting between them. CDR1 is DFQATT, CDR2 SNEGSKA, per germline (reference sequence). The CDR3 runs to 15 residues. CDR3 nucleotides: TGCAGTGCTAGAGGCCCAACAGACAACAATCAGCCCCAGCATTTT. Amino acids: CSARGPTDNNQPQHF.

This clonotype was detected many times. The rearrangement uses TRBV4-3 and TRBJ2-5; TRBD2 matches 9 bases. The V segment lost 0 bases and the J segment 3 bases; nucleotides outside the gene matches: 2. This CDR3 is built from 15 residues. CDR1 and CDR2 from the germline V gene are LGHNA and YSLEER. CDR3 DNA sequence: TGCGCCAGCAGCCAAGACTCTAGCGGGGAAGAGACCCAGTACTTC. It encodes CASSQDSSGEETQYF.

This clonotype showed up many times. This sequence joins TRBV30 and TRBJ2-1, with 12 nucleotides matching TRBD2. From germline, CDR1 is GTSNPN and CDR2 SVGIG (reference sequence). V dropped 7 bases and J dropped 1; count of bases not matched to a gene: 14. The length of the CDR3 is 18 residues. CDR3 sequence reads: CALTGLAGLVVSYNEQFF. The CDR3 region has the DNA TGTGCCTTGACAGGACTAGCGGGGCTTGTTGTTTCCTACAATGAGCAGTTCTTC. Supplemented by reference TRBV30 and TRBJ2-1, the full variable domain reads SQTIHQWPATLVQPVGSPLSLECTVEGTSNPNLYWYRQAAGRGLQLLFYSVGIGQISSEVPQNLSASRPQDRQFILSSKKLLLSDSGFYLCALTGLAGLVVSYNEQFFGPGTRLTVL.

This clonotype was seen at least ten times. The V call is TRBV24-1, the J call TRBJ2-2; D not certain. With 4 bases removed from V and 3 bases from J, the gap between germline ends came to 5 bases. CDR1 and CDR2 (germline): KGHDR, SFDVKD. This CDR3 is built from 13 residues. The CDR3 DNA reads TGTGCCACCAGTGACTACTACACCGGGGAGCTGTTTTTT. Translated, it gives CATSDYYTGELFF.